The rows below give T cell receptor beta chains drawn from one sample of a study of blood T cells in healthy people across ages. TCRdb processed the 5' RACE reads anew with MiXCR; each CDR3 protein has one entry. The table lists 1.4 million to 1.5 million distinct CDR3 sequences, 42% of them singletons. The sample comprised blood. These receptors originate from a woman between 18 and 29 years old in good health. CDR3s include the opening cysteine and the closing phenylalanine or tryptophan. D genes are given only for firm matches. Rows may omit the clone size; those that give it use once, few, many or a size class.

d_gene	v_gene	abundance	j_gene	CDR3aa	CDR3nt
TRBD2	TRBV7-2	.	TRBJ2-5	CASSSSGRPLTETQYF	TGTGCCAGCAGCTCTAGCGGGAGGCCCCTAACGGAGACCCAGTACTTC
.	TRBV7-2	.	TRBJ1-1	CASSSRKGRWGEAFF	TGTGCCAGCAGCTCCCGGAAGGGGCGGTGGGGTGAAGCTTTCTTT
.	TRBV6-6	.	TRBJ2-5	CASSKGSWETQYF	TGTGCCAGCAGTAAAGGGTCCTGGGAGACCCAGTACTTC
TRBD1	TRBV3-1	.	TRBJ1-4	CASSQARERQGDEKLFF	TGTGCCAGCAGCCAAGCCAGGGAGAGACAGGGAGATGAAAAACTGTTTTTT
TRBD1	TRBV10-3	.	TRBJ1-1	CAISDEGAYTEAFF	TGTGCCATCAGTGATGAGGGGGCATACACTGAAGCTTTCTTT
.	TRBV10-3	.	TRBJ2-1	CAISETNGVNEQFF	TGTGCCATCAGTGAAACTAACGGGGTCAATGAGCAGTTCTTC
.	TRBV7-3	.	TRBJ1-1	CASSSQGPTEAFF	TGTGCCAGCAGCTCACAGGGCCCCACTGAAGCTTTCTTT
TRBD1	TRBV6-5	.	TRBJ1-2	CASSYSRGTGYGYTF	TGTGCCAGCAGTTACTCGAGAGGGACAGGTTATGGCTACACCTTC
TRBD1	TRBV16	.	TRBJ1-2	CASSQSPVTGNYGYTF	TGTGCCAGCAGCCAATCCCCCGTGACAGGGAACTATGGCTACACCTTC
.	TRBV28	few	TRBJ1-2	CASSFVRTNYGYTF	TGTGCCAGCAGTTTCGTCCGGACGAACTATGGCTACACCTTC
TRBD1	TRBV9	.	TRBJ1-4	CASSVDRQGGEKLFF	TGTGCCAGCAGCGTAGATAGGCAGGGGGGTGAAAAACTGTTTTTT
TRBD2	TRBV6-1	few	TRBJ2-3	CAIHKKRESTDTQYF	TGTGCCATACACAAGAAGCGGGAGAGCACAGATACGCAGTATTTT
.	TRBV24-1	.	TRBJ2-7	CATSITGGSYNEQYF	TGTGCCACCAGTATCACGGGGGGCTCCTACAATGAGCAGTACTTC
.	TRBV6-5	.	TRBJ1-3	CASSPWQGSGGNTIYF	TGTGCCAGCAGTCCTTGGCAGGGAAGTGGCGGAAACACCATATATTTT
TRBD1	TRBV7-2	few	TRBJ2-1	CASSFDLSQGQGAYNEQFF	TGTGCCAGCAGCTTCGACTTATCGCAGGGACAGGGGGCCTACAATGAGCAGTTCTTC
TRBD2	TRBV4-1	.	TRBJ2-7	CASSQDGLAGTTRYEQYF	TGCGCCAGCAGCCAAGATGGACTAGCGGGAACGACAAGGTACGAGCAGTACTTC
.	TRBV2	.	TRBJ1-1	CASMLDINTEAFF	TGTGCCAGCATGCTTGATATAAACACTGAAGCTTTCTTT
TRBD2	TRBV20-1	few	TRBJ2-3	CSARTSGDTQYF	TGCAGTGCTCGGACTAGCGGGGATACGCAGTATTTT
.	TRBV12-3/TRBV12-4	few	TRBJ1-2	CASSLGPMYGYTF	TGTGCCAGCAGTTTAGGCCCAATGTATGGCTACACCTTC
.	TRBV10-1	few	TRBJ2-7	CASSELGTSNSYEQYF	TGCGCCAGCAGTGAGCTAGGGACATCTAACTCCTACGAGCAGTACTTC
TRBD1	TRBV29-1	few	TRBJ2-3	CSVHGTDSPNTQYF	TGCAGCGTCCATGGGACAGACTCCCCAAATACGCAGTATTTT
TRBD1	TRBV7-8	.	TRBJ1-2	CASSGKTGNVGYTF	TGTGCCAGCAGCGGGAAGACAGGGAACGTTGGCTACACCTTC
TRBD2	TRBV24-1	.	TRBJ2-3	CATSDDTSGSTDTQYF	TGTGCCACCAGTGACGATACTAGCGGGAGCACAGATACGCAGTATTTT
.	TRBV4-1	few	TRBJ2-7	CASSHPGDGSYEQYF	TGCGCCAGCAGCCATCCGGGAGATGGCTCCTACGAGCAGTACTTC